Below are 25 T cell receptor beta chains sequenced from a single sample in a study of cytomegalovirus exposure and HLA in healthy donors. PCR amplification relied on 60 Vbeta primers (plus 13 Jbeta primers). TCRdb's copy holds only in-frame clones and misses some; the assay was immunoSEQ multiplex PCR. The data show some 150,000 clones, less than 85% seen once. Sequencing was carried out using PBMCs. Receptors were obtained from a man aged 40-55 years in good health and CMV-seronegative.

This chain connects TRBV6-4 to TRBJ2-2, with D perhaps matching TRBD2 (6 bases). The CDR3 covers 14 residues. The V end was cut by 3 bases, the J end by 7 bases, with 12 bases between. Germline CDR1 is MRHNA and CDR2 is SNTAGT. CDR3 region: CASSDQEEGGELFF. As DNA, the CDR3 is TGTGCCAGCAGTGATCAGGAGGAGGGCGGGGAGCTGTTTTTT.

This clone was recorded a few times. The V call is TRBV28, the J call TRBJ2-7, with D possibly matching TRBD2 (6 bases). Trimming cost V 5 bases and J 3 bases, with 20 bases left between them. Germline CDR1 reads MDHEN; CDR2 reads SYDVKM. The CDR3 has 16 amino acids. In DNA, the CDR3 is TGTGCCAGCAGTCCCCGGCGTCGGCGGGATGGCTACGAGCAGTACTTC. It translates to CASSPRRRRDGYEQYF. Full variable domain (missing parts from reference TRBV28 and TRBJ2-7): DVKVTQSSRYLVKRTGEKVFLECVQDMDHENMFWYRQDPGLGLRLIYFSYDVKMKEKGDIPEGYSVSREKKERFSLILESASTNQTSMYLCASSPRRRRDGYEQYFGPGTRLTVT.

This clone was detected a few times. This sequence joins TRBV5-1 and TRBJ2-3, with D uncertain. Trimming removed 3 bases from V and 1 base from J, with 12 bases in between. Germline CDR1 SGHRS, CDR2 YFSETQ. CDR3 size: 15 residues. DNA for the CDR3: TGCGCCAGCAGCTCGAGCCCCATAGGCACAGATACGCAGTATTTT. This encodes CASSSSPIGTDTQYF.

This clone was observed once. The gene calls are TRBV28 and TRBJ1-5, with no clear D. The V gene's germline CDR1 is MDHEN and CDR2 SYDVKM. The CDR3 contains 16 residues. V was clipped by 3 bases and J by 4 bases, with 16 bases between them. The CDR3 DNA reads as TGTGCCAGCAGTTTCCATCAAGCCCAAAGAAATCAGCCCCAGCATTTT. Protein: CASSFHQAQRNQPQHF.

The genes are TRBV9 and TRBJ2-7; D unclear. Germline assignment: CDR1 SGDLS and CDR2 YYNGEE. V lost 7 bases to trimming and J lost 1 base, with 12 bases between them. CDR3 length: 13 residues. For the CDR3, the DNA is TGTGCCAGCGGCGCAGGTTTGTCCTACGAGCAGTACTTC. Amino acids: CASGAGLSYEQYF.

The gene calls are TRBV12-1 and TRBJ2-1; the table assigns TRBD2, which was not confirmed against the DNA. TRBV12-1 is a known pseudogene. There are 18 residues in the CDR3. This CDR3 is CASSLKTSGGAIRNEQFF. CDR3 nucleotide sequence: TGTGCCAGCAGCCTAAAGACTAGCGGGGGGGCGATTAGGAATGAGCAGTTCTTC.

The chain couples TRBV7-8 to TRBJ2-1; 9 positions match TRBD1. The V gene's germline CDR1 is SGHVS and CDR2 FQNEAQ. The V and J ends lost 2 bases and 4 bases, in that order; junction bases with no gene match: 6. This CDR3 comprises 16 residues. The CDR3 is CASSLPGQGVYNEQFF. The CDR3 coding sequence is TGTGCCAGCAGCTTACCGGGACAGGGCGTTTACAATGAGCAGTTCTTC.

The rearrangement uses TRBV7-9 and TRBJ2-3; a weak D match, TRBD1 (7 bases). CDR1 and CDR2 from the germline V gene are SEHNR and FQNEAQ (reference sequence). Trimming stripped 7 bases from V and 5 bases from J, with 16 bases between. CDR3 length: 14 residues. The chain's CDR3 is CASIFLQGGDTQYF. The CDR3 coding sequence is TGTGCCAGCATCTTCCTTCAGGGGGGAGATACGCAGTATTTT.

The chain is built from TRBV10-3 and TRBJ2-2, with 8 bases matching TRBD1. Germline CDR1 is ENHRY and CDR2 is SYGVKD. The CDR3 is made up of 13 amino acids. The junction had 5 bases not matched to a gene; V was cut back by 8 bases and J by 6 bases. The CDR3 DNA sequence: TGTGCCATCGACCCGACAGGGGCCGGGGAGCTGTTTTTT. This gives the protein CAIDPTGAGELFF.

This clone has only one observation. This sequence joins TRBV10-3 and TRBJ1-1, with a tentative D call TRBD1 (6 bases). The germline gives CDR1 ENHRY, CDR2 SYGVKD. V was pared by 6 bases and J by 1 base, with 9 bases between. This CDR3 has 13 amino acids. CDR3 region: CAIRQGWNTEAFF. The CDR3 nucleotides are TGTGCCATCAGGCAGGGGTGGAACACTGAAGCTTTCTTT.

The rearrangement links TRBV19 to TRBJ1-4; D is perhaps TRBD1 (5 bases). The CDR3 loop spans 13 amino acids. V dropped 5 bases and J dropped 6 bases, with 10 bases sitting between them. Per germline, CDR1 LNHDA and CDR2 SQIVND (reference sequence). CDR3 DNA sequence: TGTGCCAGTAGTCTATGGACATATGAAAAACTGTTTTTT. The encoded protein is CASSLWTYEKLFF. Full variable domain (rest looked up from reference TRBV19 and TRBJ1-4): DGGITQSPKYLFRKEGQNVTLSCEQNLNHDAMYWYRQDPGQGLRLIYYSQIVNDFQKGDIAEGYSVSREKKESFPLTVTSAQKNPTAFYLCASSLWTYEKLFFGSGTQLSVL.

A remark on this clone: One end of the junction is discordant with germline, which a read error may explain. The chain employs TRBV7-2 and TRBJ1-6; D may be TRBD1 (5 bases). CDR1 SGHTA and CDR2 FQGNSA come from the germline V gene. The CDR3 runs 14 residues. CDR3 in DNA: TGTGCCAGCAGTTTAGGGGTTGTGAGGGAAGCCCTCCACTTT. Protein product: CASSLGVVREALHF.

The chain uses TRBV4-1 and TRBJ2-3, with TRBD2 as a possible D gene (5 bases). The CDR3 sequence is 15 residues long. Germline V gives CDR1 MGHRA, CDR2 YSYEKL. Trimming took 6 bases from V and 1 from J, leaving 14 bases between them. CDR3 sequence (DNA): TGCGCCAGCAGTCCACGGCTGGGAGGCACAGATACGCAGTATTTT. This translates into CASSPRLGGTDTQYF.

V is TRBV2 and J is TRBJ2-7; 7 nucleotides match TRBD1. Per the germline V gene, CDR1 is SNHLY and CDR2 is FYNNEI. This CDR3 has 13 amino acids. Trimming cost V 7 bases and J 2 bases; bases outside gene matches: 5. In DNA form, the CDR3 reads TGTGCCAGCAAACGCGACAGGGCCTACGAGCAGTACTTC. Translation: CASKRDRAYEQYF.

The chain uses TRBV5-4 and TRBJ1-6; possible D gene TRBD1, 5 bases. This CDR3 comprises 15 residues. V shed 7 bases and J shed 4 bases, with 15 bases lying between them. CDR1 and CDR2 (germline): SGHNT, YYREEE (reference sequence). Here the CDR3 DNA reads TGTGCCAGCCAGCGGGGGGGGTTTTATAATTCACCCCTCCACTTT. Its translation is CASQRGGFYNSPLHF.

The chain carries TRBV23-1 and TRBJ1-4; 8 nucleotides line up with TRBD1. TRBV23-1 is assigned to the ORF class and has an uncertain function. The CDR3 is 17 amino acids. Losses at the gene ends were 1 base for V and 6 bases for J; bases not matched to a gene: 10. The CDR3 loop is CASSQLDRALPDEKLFF. In DNA, the CDR3 is TGCGCCAGCAGTCAATTGGACAGGGCCCTACCCGATGAAAAACTGTTTTTT.

The genes are TRBV18 and TRBJ2-7; TRBD2 matches 14 bases. V shed 6 bases, J shed 4 bases, and the junction held 8 bases outside the gene matches. Germline V CDR1 and CDR2: KGHSH, LQKENI. The CDR3 runs 16 residues. The CDR3, as DNA: TGTGCCAGCTCGGACACCGGGACTAGCGGGGGTTACGAGCAGTACTTC. Encoded protein: CASSDTGTSGGYEQYF.

The chain is built from TRBV29-1 and TRBJ2-3; tentatively, D is TRBD1 (6 bases). The CDR3 has 13 residues. The germline gives CDR1 SQVTM, CDR2 ANQGSEA. V was shortened by 4 bases and J by 4 bases, with 12 bases between the two germline ends. As DNA, the CDR3 is TGCAGCGTTGGATTGGGGGCGGCAGATACGCAGTATTTT. Amino acids: CSVGLGAADTQYF.

This chain uses TRBV29-1 with TRBJ2-3; D is ambiguous. CDR1 and CDR2 (germline): SQVTM, ANQGSEA. This CDR3 has 14 amino acids. Trimming shortened V by 3 bases and J by 0 bases, and 10 bases separated the two germline ends. The CDR3 DNA follows: TGCAGCGTTGAGGTCTGGGCAAGCACAGATACGCAGTATTTT. Residues: CSVEVWASTDTQYF.

The chain joins TRBV12-5 to TRBJ1-4, with D possibly TRBD1 on 6 matching bases. CDR3 length equals 18 residues. The V end was cut by 0 bases, the J end by 8 bases, with 22 bases between. The germline CDR1 and CDR2 sequences are LGHNT and FRNRAP. CDR3 nucleotide sequence: TGTGCTAGTGGTTTGGTACGTTGGAGGATTGGGGGGGGCGAAAAACTGTTTTTT. Encoded protein: CASGLVRWRIGGGEKLFF. Supplemented by reference TRBV12-5 and TRBJ1-4, the full variable domain reads DARVTQTPRHKVTEMGQEVTMRCQPILGHNTVFWYRQTMMQGLELLAYFRNRAPLDDSGMPKDRFSAEMPDATLATLKIQPSEPRDSAVYFCASGLVRWRIGGGEKLFFGSGTQLSVL.

The chain joins TRBV2 to TRBJ1-1, with D maybe TRBD1 (6 bases). V shed 6 bases and J shed 6 bases, with 20 bases lying between them. CDR3 length equals 15 residues. CDR1 is SNHLY and CDR2 is FYNNEI in the germline V gene. The CDR3 DNA follows: TGTGCCAGCAGGGCGCGACAGGATATCTACCCTGAAGCTTTCTTT. Translated, it gives CASRARQDIYPEAFF. The full variable domain, completed using reference TRBV2 and TRBJ1-1, is EPEVTQTPSHQVTQMGQEVILRCVPISNHLYFYWYRQILGQKVEFLVSFYNNEISEKSEIFDDQFSVERPDGSNFTLKIRSTKLEDSAMYFCASRARQDIYPEAFFGQGTRLTVV.

The chain recombines TRBV5-4 with TRBJ1-1; D possibly corresponds to TRBD1 (5 bases). The CDR3 runs to 14 residues. Germline V gives CDR1 SGHNT, CDR2 YYREEE (reference sequence). Trimming pared 1 base from V and 1 base from J, leaving 8 bases between. The CDR3 coding sequence is TGTGCCAGCAGCTTGTGGACACCGAACACTGAAGCTTTCTTT. Amino acids: CASSLWTPNTEAFF.

The chain recombines TRBV11-1 with TRBJ2-3; perhaps TRBD1 as D (5 bases). V was cut by 2 bases and J by 7 bases, with 16 bases left in between. CDR3 length: 15 amino acids. The V gene's germline CDR1 is SGHAT and CDR2 FQDESV (reference sequence). CDR3 loop: CASSLRGQGGNTQYF. CDR3 nucleotide sequence: TGTGCCAGCAGCTTAAGAGGTCAGGGCGGAAATACGCAGTATTTT.

V gene TRBV19 combines with J gene TRBJ1-4; 7 nucleotides match TRBD1. V lost 7 bases and J lost 5; bases outside the gene matches: 4. CDR3 size: 13 residues. Germline V lookup: CDR1 LNHDA, CDR2 SQIVND (reference sequence). CDR3 amino acids: CASTDRMNEKLFF. In DNA form, the CDR3 reads TGTGCCAGTACGGACAGGATGAATGAAAAACTGTTTTTT. The full variable domain, with the rest looked up from reference TRBV19 and TRBJ1-4, is DGGITQSPKYLFRKEGQNVTLSCEQNLNHDAMYWYRQDPGQGLRLIYYSQIVNDFQKGDIAEGYSVSREKKESFPLTVTSAQKNPTAFYLCASTDRMNEKLFFGSGTQLSVL.

The V call is TRBV6-1, the J call TRBJ2-7; D is undetermined. The CDR3 totals 15 residues. Germline lookup yields CDR1 MNHNS and CDR2 SASEGT. Deletions cut 0 bases from V and 1 base from J, with 10 bases between. Written as DNA, the CDR3 is TGTGCCAGCAGTGAAGCCCCCGCCAGGTCCTACGAGCAGTACTTC. Residues: CASSEAPARSYEQYF.